One and the same sample provided the 11 T cell receptor beta chains below, sequenced in a study of shared clonotypes between healthy human individuals. Libraries were prepared by immunoSEQ multiplex PCR; TCRdb keeps only in-frame clonotypes and omits some of them. The repertoire includes some 1.5 million clones, 95% to 99% of them detected once, and approximately 0.45% sits in the top ten. Sequencing input: naive CD4+ T cells sorted from blood. As to subset: CD45RA+ positively selected. The receptors come from a man in his thirties or forties in good health.

V gene TRBV27 combines with J gene TRBJ1-4; D not certain. CDR1 is MNHEY, CDR2 SMNVEV, per germline (reference sequence). CDR3 size: 14 residues. V shed 3 bases and J shed 7 bases, with 12 bases lying between them. The CDR3, as DNA: TGTGCCAGCAGTTTTCTTAGGGTTCGTGAAAAACTGTTTTTT. This encodes CASSFLRVREKLFF.

Comment on this clone: The same CDR3 also results from other DNA sequences found in this sample. This chain links TRBV6-6 with TRBJ2-7; no clear D. Looked up from germline, CDR1 is MNHNY and CDR2 is SVGAGI (reference sequence). V was cut by 2 bases and J by 7 bases, with 9 bases left in between. The CDR3 length is 12 residues. CDR3 in DNA: TGTGCCAGCAGTTACCCGAAGGGAGAGCAGTACTTC. It specifies CASSYPKGEQYF.

CDR3 nucleotides: TGTGCCAGCAGCACCCATACTGGGTTTAAGGTCACCGGGGAGCTGTTTTTT. It codes for CASSTHTGFKVTGELFF. The chain uses TRBV7-9 and TRBJ2-2; unclear D gene. The CDR3 has 17 amino acids. The V and J ends lost 5 bases and 4 bases respectively, with 20 bases between them. From germline, CDR1 is SEHNR and CDR2 FQNEAQ (reference sequence).

V is TRBV7-9 and J is TRBJ2-1; the match to TRBD2 covers 7 bases. CDR1 is SEHNR and CDR2 is FQNEAQ in the germline V gene (reference sequence). The ends lost 6 bases at V and 5 bases at J; junction bases unmatched: 10. There are 15 residues in the CDR3. The CDR3 bases are TGTGCCAGCAGGGGTCGGGGCGGGAGAGACAATGAGCAGTTCTTC. It encodes CASRGRGGRDNEQFF.

The chain employs TRBV6-1 and TRBJ1-1; 8 bases agree with TRBD1. The junction had 12 bases not matched to a gene; V was cut back by 6 bases and J by 6 bases. CDR1 and CDR2 from the germline V gene are MNHNS and SASEGT. The CDR3 is 15 amino acids. In DNA, the CDR3 is TGTGCCAGCAGAGACAGGGGCCTAGAACGGGCTGAAGCTTTCTTT. Its translation is CASRDRGLERAEAFF.

The chain combines TRBV27 with TRBJ2-7; D is uncertain. The CDR3 spans 12 residues. From germline, CDR1 is MNHEY and CDR2 SMNVEV (reference sequence). Trimming pared 11 bases from V and 3 bases from J, leaving 14 bases between. This chain's CDR3 is CAHAQNNYEQYF. CDR3 coding DNA: TGTGCCCACGCCCAAAATAACTACGAGCAGTACTTC.

The V gene is TRBV5-1, the J gene TRBJ2-4; D tentatively fits TRBD1 or TRBD2 (5 bases each). V lost 2 bases, J lost 3 bases, and 12 bases lay in between. The CDR3 length is 15 residues. Germline loops: CDR1 SGHRS, CDR2 YFSETQ. The CDR3 DNA reads TGCGCCAGCAGCTTTCTCGGGACGGGCAAAAACATTCAGTACTTC. This codes for CASSFLGTGKNIQYF.

This clone was recorded only once. The CDR3 DNA sequence: TGTGCCAGCAGTGAAGAGATGGGTAAGGGTCAGCCCCAGCATTTT. This sequence encodes CASSEEMGKGQPQHF. The genes are TRBV6-1 and TRBJ1-5; D unclear. V was clipped by 1 base and J by 6 bases, with 13 bases between them. Germline V gene sequence: CDR1 MNHNS, CDR2 SASEGT. The CDR3 is 15 amino acids.

With regard to this clone: The DNA is left out, because the CDR3 cannot be placed on it with certainty; the CDR3 is given as TCRdb lists it. This rearrangement joins TRBV15 to TRBJ2-2. The CDR3 numbers 16 amino acids, ends counted. Per the germline V gene, CDR1 is LNHNV and CDR2 is YYDKDF (reference sequence). The CDR3: CATSILGGPNTGELFF.

J is TRBJ2-1 and V is TRBV4-2; 7 positions agree with TRBD2. The CDR3 extends over 15 amino acids. Trimming took 5 bases from V and 4 from J; bases not matched to a gene: 8. Germline assignment: CDR1 LGHNA and CDR2 YNFKEQ. The CDR3 protein is CASSLVQRGYNEQFF. In DNA form, the CDR3 reads TGTGCCAGCAGCTTGGTACAGCGGGGTTACAATGAGCAGTTCTTC.

V gene TRBV29-1 combines with J gene TRBJ1-1; no clear D. The germline V and J ends were trimmed by 7 bases and 3 bases, with 6 bases remaining between them. The CDR3 extends over 10 amino acids. The germline V gene has CDR1 SQVTM and CDR2 ANQGSEA. The CDR3 loop is CSALDTEAFF. The CDR3 DNA follows: TGCAGCGCCCTGGACACTGAAGCTTTCTTT.